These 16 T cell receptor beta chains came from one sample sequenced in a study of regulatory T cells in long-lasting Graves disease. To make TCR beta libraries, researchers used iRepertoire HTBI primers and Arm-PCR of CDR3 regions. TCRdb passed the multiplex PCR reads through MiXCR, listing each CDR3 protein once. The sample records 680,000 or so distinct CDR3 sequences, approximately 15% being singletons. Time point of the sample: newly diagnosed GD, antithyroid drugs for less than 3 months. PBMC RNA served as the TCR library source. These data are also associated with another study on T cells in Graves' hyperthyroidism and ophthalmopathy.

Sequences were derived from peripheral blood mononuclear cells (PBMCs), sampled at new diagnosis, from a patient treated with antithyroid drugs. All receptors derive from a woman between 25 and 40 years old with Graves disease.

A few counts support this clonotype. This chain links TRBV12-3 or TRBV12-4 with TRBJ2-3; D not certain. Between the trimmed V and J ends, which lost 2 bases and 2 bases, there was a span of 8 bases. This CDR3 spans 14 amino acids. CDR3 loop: CASSLLRLTDTQYF. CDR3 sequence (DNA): TGTGCCAGCAGTTTATTGAGGCTCACAGATACGCAGTATTTT.

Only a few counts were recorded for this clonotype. The CDR3: CASSPGQGHNSPLHF. For the CDR3, the DNA is TGTGCCAGCTCACCCGGACAGGGTCATAATTCACCCCTCCACTTT. The chain carries TRBV18 and TRBJ1-6; 8 bases fit TRBD1. Trimming at V came to 3 bases and at J to 5 bases, leaving 3 bases not matched to a gene. The CDR3 totals 15 residues. Germline V lookup: CDR1 KGHSH, CDR2 LQKENI.

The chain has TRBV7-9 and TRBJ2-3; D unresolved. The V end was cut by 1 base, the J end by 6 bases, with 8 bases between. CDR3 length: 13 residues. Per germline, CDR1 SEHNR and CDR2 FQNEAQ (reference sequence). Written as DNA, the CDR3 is TGTGCCAGCAGCTTAGGATTAAGGGATACGCAGTATTTT. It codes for CASSLGLRDTQYF.

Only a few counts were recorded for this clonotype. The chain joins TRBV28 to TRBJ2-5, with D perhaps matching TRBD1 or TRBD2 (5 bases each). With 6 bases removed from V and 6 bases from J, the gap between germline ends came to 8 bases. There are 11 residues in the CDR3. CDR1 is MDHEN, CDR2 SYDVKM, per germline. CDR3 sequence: CASRGTKTQYF. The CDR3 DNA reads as TGTGCCAGCAGGGGGACGAAGACCCAGTACTTC.

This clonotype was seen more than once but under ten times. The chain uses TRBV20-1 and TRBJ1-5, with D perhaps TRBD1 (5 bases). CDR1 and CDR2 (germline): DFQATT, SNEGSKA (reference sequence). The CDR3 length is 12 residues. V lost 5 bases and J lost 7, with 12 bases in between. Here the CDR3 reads CSAYFGGQPQHF. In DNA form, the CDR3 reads TGCAGTGCTTATTTTGGGGGGCAGCCCCAGCATTTT.

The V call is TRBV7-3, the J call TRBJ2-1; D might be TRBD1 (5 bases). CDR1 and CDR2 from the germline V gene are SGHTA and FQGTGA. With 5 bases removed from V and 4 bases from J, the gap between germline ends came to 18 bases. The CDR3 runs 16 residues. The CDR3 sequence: CASSPSMSQVYNEQFF. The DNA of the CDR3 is TGTGCCAGCAGCCCATCAATGTCACAGGTATACAATGAGCAGTTCTTC.

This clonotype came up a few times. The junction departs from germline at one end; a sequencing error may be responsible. The CDR3 protein is CASSLGVAGGYNEQFF. DNA for the CDR3: TGTGCCAGCAGCTTGGGGGTCGCGGGAGGGTACAATGAGCAGTTCTTC. The chain employs TRBV5-1 and TRBJ2-1; 9 bases match TRBD2. From germline, CDR1 is SGHRS and CDR2 YFSETQ. The CDR3 has 16 amino acids. The full variable domain, its missing parts supplied by reference TRBV5-1 and TRBJ2-1, is KAGVTQTPRYLIKTRGQQVTLSCSPISGHRSVSWYQQTPGQGLQFLFEYFSETQRNKGNFPGRFSGRQFSNSRSEMNVSTLELGDSALYLCASSLGVAGGYNEQFFGPGTRLTVL.

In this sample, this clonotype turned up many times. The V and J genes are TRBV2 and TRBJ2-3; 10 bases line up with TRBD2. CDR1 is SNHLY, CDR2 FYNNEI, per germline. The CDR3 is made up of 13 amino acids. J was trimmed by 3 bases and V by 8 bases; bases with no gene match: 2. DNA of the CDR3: TGTGCCAGCCAGCGGGAGGGAACAGATACGCAGTATTTT. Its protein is CASQREGTDTQYF.

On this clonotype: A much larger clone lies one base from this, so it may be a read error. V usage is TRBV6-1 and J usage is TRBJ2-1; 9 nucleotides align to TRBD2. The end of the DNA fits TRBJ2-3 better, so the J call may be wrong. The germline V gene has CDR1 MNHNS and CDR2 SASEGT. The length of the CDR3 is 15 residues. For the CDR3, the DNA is TGTGCCAGCAGAGATAGCGGGAGAGAAAGAGATGCGCAGTATTTT. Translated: CASRDSGRERDAQYF.

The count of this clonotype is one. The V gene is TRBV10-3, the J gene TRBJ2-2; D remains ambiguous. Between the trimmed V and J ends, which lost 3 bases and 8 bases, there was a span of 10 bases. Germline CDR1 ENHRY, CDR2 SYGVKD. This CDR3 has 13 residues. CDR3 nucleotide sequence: TGTGCCATCAGTGATTTGGAGTCGGGGGAGCTGTTTTTT. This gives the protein CAISDLESGELFF.

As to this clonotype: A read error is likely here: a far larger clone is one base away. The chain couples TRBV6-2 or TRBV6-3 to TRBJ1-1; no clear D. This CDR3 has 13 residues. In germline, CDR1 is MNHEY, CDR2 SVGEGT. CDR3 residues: CASSYSKNSEAFF. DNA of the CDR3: TGTGCCAGCAGCTACAGTAAGAACTCTGAAGCTTTCTTT.

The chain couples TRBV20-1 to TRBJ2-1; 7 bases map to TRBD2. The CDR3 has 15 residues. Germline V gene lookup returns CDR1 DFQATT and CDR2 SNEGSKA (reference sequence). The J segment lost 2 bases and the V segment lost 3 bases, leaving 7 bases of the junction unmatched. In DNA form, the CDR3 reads TGCAGTGCTAGTTTGGCGGGAGCAGCCTACAATGAGCAGTTCTTC. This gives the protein CSASLAGAAYNEQFF.

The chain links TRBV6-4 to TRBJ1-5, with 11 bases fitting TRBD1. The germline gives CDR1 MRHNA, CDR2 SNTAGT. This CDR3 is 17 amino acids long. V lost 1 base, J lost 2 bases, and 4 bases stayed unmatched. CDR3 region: CASSDWDRGNRNQPQHF. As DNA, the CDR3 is TGTGCCAGCAGTGACTGGGACAGGGGGAATCGCAATCAGCCCCAGCATTTT.

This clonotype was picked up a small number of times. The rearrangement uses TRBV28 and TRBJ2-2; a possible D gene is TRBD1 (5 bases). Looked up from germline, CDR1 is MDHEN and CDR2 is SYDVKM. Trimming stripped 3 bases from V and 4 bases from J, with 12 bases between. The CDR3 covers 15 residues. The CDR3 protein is CASSFRGAVTGELFF. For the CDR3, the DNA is TGTGCCAGCAGTTTTCGTGGGGCGGTCACCGGGGAGCTGTTTTTT. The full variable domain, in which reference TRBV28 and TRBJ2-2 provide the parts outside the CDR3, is DVKVTQSSRYLVKRTGEKVFLECVQDMDHENMFWYRQDPGLGLRLIYFSYDVKMKEKGDIPEGYSVSREKKERFSLILESASTNQTSMYLCASSFRGAVTGELFFGEGSRLTVL.

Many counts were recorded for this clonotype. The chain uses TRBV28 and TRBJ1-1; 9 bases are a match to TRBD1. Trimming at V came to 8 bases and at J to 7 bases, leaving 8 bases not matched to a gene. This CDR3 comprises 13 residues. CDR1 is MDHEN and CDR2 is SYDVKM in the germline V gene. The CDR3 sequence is CASRDREILEAFF. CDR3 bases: TGTGCCAGCCGGGACAGGGAGATCCTTGAAGCTTTCTTT.

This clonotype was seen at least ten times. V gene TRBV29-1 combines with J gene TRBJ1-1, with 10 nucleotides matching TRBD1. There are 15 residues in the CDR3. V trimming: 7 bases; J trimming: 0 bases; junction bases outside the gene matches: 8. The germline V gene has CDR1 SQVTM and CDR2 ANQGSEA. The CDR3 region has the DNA TGCAGCGCAACGGGACAGGGGTCTATGAACACTGAAGCTTTCTTT. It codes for CSATGQGSMNTEAFF.